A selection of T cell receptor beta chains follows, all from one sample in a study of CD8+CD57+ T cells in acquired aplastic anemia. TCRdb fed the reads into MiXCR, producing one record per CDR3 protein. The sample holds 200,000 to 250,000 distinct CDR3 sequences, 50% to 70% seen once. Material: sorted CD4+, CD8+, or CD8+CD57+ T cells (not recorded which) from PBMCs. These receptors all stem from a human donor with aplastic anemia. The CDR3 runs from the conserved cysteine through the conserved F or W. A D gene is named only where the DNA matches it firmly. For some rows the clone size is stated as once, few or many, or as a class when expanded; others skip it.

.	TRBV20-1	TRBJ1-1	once	CSARADSGAFF	TGCAGTGCTAGAGCGGACAGTGGGGCTTTCTTT
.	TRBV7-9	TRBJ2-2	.	CASSLTAGPNTGELFF	TGTGCCAGCAGCCTAACGGCAGGGCCGAACACCGGGGAGCTGTTTTTT
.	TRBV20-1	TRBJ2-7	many	CSALGTQTHEQYF	TGCAGTGCCCTAGGGACCCAAACCCACGAGCAGTACTTC
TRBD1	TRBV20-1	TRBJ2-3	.	CSARTGTGTDTQYF	TGCAGTGCTCGGACTGGGACAGGTACAGATACGCAGTATTTT
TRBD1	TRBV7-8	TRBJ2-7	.	CASSYRDRGYEQYF	TGTGCCAGCAGCTACCGGGACAGGGGGTACGAGCAGTACTTC
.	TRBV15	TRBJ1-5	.	CATSSRDQIFGQPQHF	TGTGCCACCAGCAGCAGGGATCAGATTTTCGGTCAGCCCCAGCATTTT
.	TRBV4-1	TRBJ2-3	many	CASSQVGSTDTQYF	TGCGCCAGCAGCCAAGTCGGGAGCACAGATACGCAGTATTTT
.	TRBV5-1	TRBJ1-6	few	CASGTGRGVRVPLHF	TGCGCCAGCGGAACAGGGAGGGGGGTTCGCGTACCCCTCCACTTT
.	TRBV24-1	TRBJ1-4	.	CATSDPGRGSNEKLFF	TGTGCCACCAGTGATCCAGGGCGGGGGTCAAATGAAAAACTGTTTTTT
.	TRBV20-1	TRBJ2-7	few	CSARRQPSSYEQYF	TGCAGTGCTAGGCGACAGCCCAGCTCCTACGAGCAGTACTTC
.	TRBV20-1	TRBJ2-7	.	CSVAPDLTEQYF	TGCAGCGTTGCACCCGATTTAACCGAGCAGTACTTC
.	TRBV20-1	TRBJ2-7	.	CSASPGVSYEQYF	TGCAGTGCTAGCCCGGGCGTCTCCTACGAGCAGTACTTC
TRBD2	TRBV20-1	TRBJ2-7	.	CSATGTSIHEQYF	TGCAGTGCTACAGGGACTAGCATCCACGAGCAGTACTTC
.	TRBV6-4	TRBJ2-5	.	CASSDAAETQYF	TGTGCCAGCAGTGACGCTGCTGAGACCCAGTACTTC
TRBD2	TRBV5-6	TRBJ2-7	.	CASSTSSGGDYEQYF	TGTGCCAGCAGCACATCTAGCGGGGGAGACTACGAGCAGTACTTC
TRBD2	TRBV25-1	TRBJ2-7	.	CASSERSLAGVLSYEQYF	TGTGCCAGCAGTGAAAGGTCACTAGCGGGAGTCCTATCCTACGAGCAGTACTTC
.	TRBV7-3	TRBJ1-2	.	CASIIDRFYGYTF	TGTGCCAGCATTATTGACAGATTCTATGGCTACACCTTC
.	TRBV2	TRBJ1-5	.	CASSNRAQPQHF	TGTGCCAGCAGTAACAGGGCTCAGCCCCAGCATTTT
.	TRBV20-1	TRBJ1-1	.	CSARLVMNTEAFF	TGCAGTGCGAGACTGGTGATGAACACTGAAGCTTTCTTT
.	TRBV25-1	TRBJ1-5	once	CASSPSDSGYWQPQHF	TGTGCCAGCTCCCCCTCCGACAGCGGGTATTGGCAGCCCCAGCATTTT
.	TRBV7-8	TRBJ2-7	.	CASSLSPTGPRLYEQCF	TGTGCCAGCAGCTTAAGCCCCACGGGCCCGCGTCTCTACGAGCAGTGCTTC
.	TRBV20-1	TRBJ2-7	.	CSAILGTNTYEQYF	TGCAGTGCTATTCTCGGGACAAACACCTACGAGCAGTACTTC